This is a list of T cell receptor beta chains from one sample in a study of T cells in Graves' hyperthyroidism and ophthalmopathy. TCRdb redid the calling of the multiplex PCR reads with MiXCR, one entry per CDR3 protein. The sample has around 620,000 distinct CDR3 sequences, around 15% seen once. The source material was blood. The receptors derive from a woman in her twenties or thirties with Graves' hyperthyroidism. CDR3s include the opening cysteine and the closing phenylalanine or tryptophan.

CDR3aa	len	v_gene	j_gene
CASSVAPESYGYTF	14	TRBV9	TRBJ1-2
CASSFQPRERNTIYF	15	TRBV28	TRBJ1-3
CASSERRNNQPQHF	14	TRBV2	TRBJ1-5
CASSVVVASGDNEQFF	16	TRBV4-1	TRBJ2-1
CAWRNRGLETQYF	13	TRBV30	TRBJ2-5
CASSEWSSIEQYF	13	TRBV6-1	TRBJ2-7
CASSYSLGGEQYF	13	TRBV6-5	TRBJ2-7
CASSALTGGNQPQHF	15	TRBV12-3/TRBV12-4	TRBJ1-5
CSVVAGLRAEAFF	13	TRBV29-1	TRBJ1-1
CASSPGGLDTGELFF	15	TRBV7-9	TRBJ2-2
CASRPISTDTQYF	13	TRBV12-3/TRBV12-4	TRBJ2-3
CSALFLLGNEQFF	13	TRBV20-1	TRBJ2-1
CASASSREYSYEQYF	15	TRBV19	TRBJ2-7
CASSQEGDGAKNIQYF	16	TRBV4-3	TRBJ2-4
CASSEDDLGRYGYTF	15	TRBV7-9	TRBJ1-2
CASSQGRGSETQYF	14	TRBV3-1	TRBJ2-5
CASNQLAFEQYF	12	TRBV9	TRBJ2-7
CSARETGLAGGETDTQYF	18	TRBV20-1	TRBJ2-3
CASSQDVAEQFF	12	TRBV4-2	TRBJ2-1
CSAAPGGYEQYF	12	TRBV20-1	TRBJ2-7
CVSSLQGRSGNTIYF	15	TRBV28	TRBJ1-3
CASRGSGTPSYNEQFF	16	TRBV2	TRBJ2-1
CASSLDSFYGYTF	13	TRBV5-5	TRBJ1-2
CASSSPGQGAEKLFF	15	TRBV12-3/TRBV12-4	TRBJ1-4
CAISPLGTGASYEQYF	16	TRBV10-3	TRBJ2-7
CASRPTGTISYEQYF	15	TRBV6-2/TRBV6-3	TRBJ2-7
CANSLSDSGTPQHF	14	TRBV28	TRBJ1-5
CASSPGTGGWNEQFF	15	TRBV7-2	TRBJ2-1
CASSWRTTYEQYF	13	TRBV13	TRBJ2-7
CAISQVSNTEAFF	13	TRBV10-3	TRBJ1-1
CASSLVQGAGGTEAFF	16	TRBV5-1	TRBJ1-1
CASSLSGNNQPQHF	14	TRBV27	TRBJ1-5
CASSLTGDFYNEQFF	15	TRBV12-3/TRBV12-4	TRBJ2-1
CASSGASGYGYTF	13	TRBV5-1	TRBJ1-2
CSLLNTEAFF	10	TRBV29-1	TRBJ1-1
CASSVNQGHPQHF	13	TRBV6-4	TRBJ1-5
CAISAQGDGYTF	12	TRBV10-3	TRBJ1-2
CASSPTSGKFSDTQYF	16	TRBV11-2	TRBJ2-3
CAWSHFDRVSYGYTF	15	TRBV30	TRBJ1-2
CASSTRTGPSYEQYF	15	TRBV7-9	TRBJ2-7
CASSLNAANTGELFF	15	TRBV7-2	TRBJ2-2
CASAPSGANVLTF	13	TRBV12-5	TRBJ2-6
CASSYGVASQGVEQYF	16	TRBV7-9	TRBJ2-7
CASSLNSWGRGYTF	14	TRBV14	TRBJ1-2
CASSNLRRSEAFF	13	TRBV19	TRBJ1-1
CASRKSLAVYEQYF	14	TRBV6-2/TRBV6-3	TRBJ2-7
CASSLTGPRAEAFF	14	TRBV11-3	TRBJ1-1
CASSFGGENEQFF	13	TRBV28	TRBJ2-1
CASRVDSSNQPQHF	14	TRBV6-1	TRBJ1-5
CASSHRAAGGNNEQFF	16	TRBV11-3	TRBJ2-1
CAISERGSGISYNEQFF	17	TRBV10-3	TRBJ2-1
CASSHSGIQETQYF	14	TRBV7-9	TRBJ2-5